Following are 29 T cell receptor beta chains from one sample sequenced in a study of CD8 T cells in ankylosing spondylitis. MiXCR, applied by TCRdb to the 5' RACE reads, yields one record per CDR3 protein. Of almost 400,000 distinct CDR3 sequences listed, about a fifth are singletons. General observations from the study: Typical of ankylosing spondylitis blood, it appeared, was a TCR beta motif of eight highly homologous variants.

The antigens of these receptors remain unknown. The sequenced sample was blood, either unsorted or a sorted T cell fraction (not recorded which). The receptor source for this set is a male donor with ankylosing spondylitis.

The chain couples TRBV12-3 or TRBV12-4 to TRBJ2-7; D is uncertain. The V end lost 8 bases, the J end lost 4 bases, and 15 bases lay between the germline ends. The CDR3 runs to 13 residues. The DNA for the CDR3 is TGTGCCAGCTCCCCGGACGGCTATTACGAGCAGTACTTC. Translating it yields CASSPDGYYEQYF.

The gene calls are TRBV7-8 and TRBJ2-1; D ambiguous. The CDR3 loop spans 13 amino acids. V lost 5 bases and J lost 7, with 12 bases in between. CDR1 SGHVS and CDR2 FQNEAQ come from the germline V gene. In nucleotides, the CDR3 is TGTGCCAGCAGCCATCTTACGGAAAATGAGCAGTTCTTC. Translated, it gives CASSHLTENEQFF.

For the CDR3, the DNA is TGTGCCAGCAGCCCGGGACAGGCCTACAATGAGCAGTTCTTC. Protein product: CASSPGQAYNEQFF. The chain couples TRBV5-6 to TRBJ2-1; 8 nucleotides align to TRBD1. The germline CDR1 and CDR2 sequences are SGHDT and YYEEEE. The CDR3 sequence is 14 residues long. The ends lost 4 bases at V and 2 bases at J; junction bases unmatched: 2.

Here the CDR3 reads CASSSPGTSGSTDTQYF. For the CDR3, the DNA is TGTGCCAGCAGTTCCCCAGGGACTAGCGGAAGCACAGATACGCAGTATTTT. V usage is TRBV6-2 or TRBV6-3 and J usage is TRBJ2-3; TRBD2 matches at 11 bases. The J segment lost 0 bases and the V segment lost 4 bases, leaving 6 bases of the junction unmatched. This CDR3 spans 17 amino acids. Germline CDR1 is MNHEY and CDR2 is SVGEGT.

This clonotype appeared a few times. The chain couples TRBV5-1 to TRBJ1-4; TRBD1 matches 7 bases. Trimming at V came to 4 bases and at J to 5 bases, leaving 17 bases not matched to a gene. The CDR3 is 18 amino acids. Germline assignment: CDR1 SGHRS and CDR2 YFSETQ. CDR3 sequence reads: CASSTGQANYFSNEKLFF. CDR3 DNA: TGCGCCAGCAGCACCGGACAGGCGAATTATTTTTCGAATGAAAAACTGTTTTTT.

This clonotype has only a few counts. This rearrangement joins TRBV28 to TRBJ2-7; tentative D call: TRBD1 (6 bases). The V end was cut by 3 bases, the J end by 3 bases, with 9 bases between. The CDR3 runs 13 residues. Germline assignment: CDR1 MDHEN and CDR2 SYDVKM. The CDR3 protein is CASSLTGFYEQYF. Written as DNA, the CDR3 is TGTGCCAGCAGTTTGACAGGCTTCTACGAGCAGTACTTC.

This chain links TRBV4-2 with TRBJ2-3; 15 bases match TRBD2. V gave up 4 bases and J gave up 6 bases; unmatched junction bases: 11. The CDR3 spans 18 residues. CDR1 and CDR2 from the germline V gene are LGHNA and YNFKEQ. This CDR3 is CASSPGLAGGPLRDTQYF. The CDR3 DNA is TGTGCCAGCAGCCCCGGACTAGCGGGAGGGCCGTTGCGCGATACGCAGTATTTT.

This rearrangement joins TRBV2 to TRBJ2-7; the D gene is possibly TRBD1 (6 bases). Germline V gene sequence: CDR1 SNHLY, CDR2 FYNNEI. The ends were cut back, 4 bases at V and 4 bases at J, with 11 bases in the middle. The CDR3 loop spans 13 amino acids. The CDR3 reads CASSGGGGYEQYF. The CDR3 DNA reads as TGTGCCAGCAGTGGTGGGGGCGGTTACGAGCAGTACTTC. Drawing the rest from reference TRBV2 and TRBJ2-7, the complete variable domain is EPEVTQTPSHQVTQMGQEVILRCVPISNHLYFYWYRQILGQKVEFLVSFYNNEISEKSEIFDDQFSVERPDGSNFTLKIRSTKLEDSAMYFCASSGGGGYEQYFGPGTRLTVT.

J is TRBJ2-7 and V is TRBV6-1, with 7 bases matching TRBD1. The CDR3 runs 15 residues. Germline V lookup: CDR1 MNHNS, CDR2 SASEGT. The trim removed 1 base at V and 7 bases at J, leaving 10 bases unmatched. The CDR3 sequence is CASSEVGGLGDEQYF. The CDR3 DNA reads TGTGCCAGCAGTGAAGTAGGGGGCTTAGGCGATGAGCAGTACTTC.

The chain carries TRBV29-1 and TRBJ1-1, with TRBD1 identical over 7 bases. The V and J ends lost 7 bases and 4 bases, in that order; junction bases with no gene match: 6. Germline V CDR1 and CDR2: SQVTM, ANQGSEA. This CDR3 comprises 12 residues. CDR3 sequence: CSAASGGTEAFF. CDR3 DNA sequence: TGCAGCGCGGCCTCAGGGGGCACTGAAGCTTTCTTT.

This clonotype was seen more than once but under ten times. The chain links TRBV7-2 to TRBJ1-1; D call uncertain. Germline loops: CDR1 SGHTA, CDR2 FQGNSA. CDR3 length: 15 amino acids. Trimming cost V 0 bases and J 3 bases, with 11 bases left between them. CDR3 region: CASSLARGDYTEAFF. As DNA, the CDR3 is TGTGCCAGCAGCTTAGCGCGTGGAGACTACACTGAAGCTTTCTTT.

V gene TRBV29-1 combines with J gene TRBJ2-1, with 7 bases fitting TRBD2. The CDR3 loop spans 14 amino acids. Germline assignment: CDR1 SQVTM and CDR2 ANQGSEA. Losses at the gene ends were 1 base for V and 4 bases for J; bases not matched to a gene: 4. CDR3 protein: CSVEGTSRYNEQFF. As DNA, the CDR3 is TGCAGCGTTGAAGGGACTAGTCGTTACAATGAGCAGTTCTTC.

This clonotype has a handful of counts. The J gene is TRBJ2-1, the V gene TRBV19; no definite D call. This CDR3 has 14 amino acids. Germline V gene sequence: CDR1 LNHDA, CDR2 SQIVND (reference sequence). Trimming took off 6 bases at V and 7 bases at J, with 16 bases between the two ends. CDR3 loop: CASRVGPIGNEQFF. CDR3 bases: TGTGCCAGTAGAGTTGGGCCCATCGGGAATGAGCAGTTCTTC.

This clonotype was counted at least ten times. The CDR3: CSARRAGTPGNTIYF. The CDR3 nucleotides read TGCAGTGCTAGGAGGGCCGGGACGCCAGGAAACACCATATATTTT. The V and J genes are TRBV20-1 and TRBJ1-3; TRBD1 is a possible D gene (5 bases). Trimming took off 3 bases at V and 4 bases at J, with 16 bases between the two ends. In germline, CDR1 is DFQATT, CDR2 SNEGSKA (reference sequence). This CDR3 is built from 15 residues.

This clonotype was seen repeatedly, ten times or more. This chain joins TRBV28 and TRBJ2-7; D unclear. V lost 0 bases and J 4 bases, leaving 1 base between the germline ends. CDR1 is MDHEN, CDR2 SYDVKM, per germline. The CDR3 extends over 11 amino acids. CDR3 sequence: CASSLWYEQYF. In DNA form, the CDR3 reads TGTGCCAGCAGTTTATGGTACGAGCAGTACTTC.

This clonotype was picked up many times. The rearrangement uses TRBV7-3 and TRBJ2-7; 9 positions agree with TRBD1. This CDR3 contains 14 residues. Trimming removed 1 base from V and 2 bases from J; junction bases left unmatched: 0. Germline V gene data show CDR1 as SGHTA and CDR2 as FQGTGA. CDR3 DNA sequence: TGTGCCAGCAGCTTAAACAGGGGGCCCTACGAGCAGTACTTC. Protein: CASSLNRGPYEQYF.

This clonotype has just a few counts. This chain's CDR3 is CASSGLAGVMNTQYF. CDR3 nucleotides: TGTGCCAGCAGCGGACTAGCGGGAGTGATGAATACGCAGTATTTT. This sequence joins TRBV9 and TRBJ2-3; 12 positions match TRBD2. J was trimmed by 7 bases and V by 3 bases; bases with no gene match: 6. Per the germline V gene, CDR1 is SGDLS and CDR2 is YYNGEE. CDR3 length: 15 residues.

The gene calls are TRBV28 and TRBJ2-7; tentatively, D is TRBD1 or TRBD2 (5 bases each). This CDR3 region has 13 residues. V gave up 6 bases and J gave up 3 bases, with 12 bases separating them. CDR1 is MDHEN and CDR2 is SYDVKM in the germline V gene. The CDR3 nucleotides are TGTGCCAGCAGCCCCGGGACCTACTACGAGCAGTACTTC. Protein: CASSPGTYYEQYF.

There are a few counts of this clonotype. CDR3 sequence reads: CASRQRGNQPQHF. DNA for the CDR3: TGTGCCAGCAGACAAAGGGGGAATCAGCCCCAGCATTTT. This rearrangement joins TRBV5-8 to TRBJ1-5; D perhaps matches TRBD1 (6 bases). V was trimmed by 5 bases and J by 4 bases, leaving 10 bases between them. The CDR3 is made up of 13 amino acids. Looked up from germline, CDR1 is SGHTS and CDR2 is YDEGEE.

The chain links TRBV12-3 or TRBV12-4 to TRBJ1-1; D gene ambiguous. This CDR3 spans 14 amino acids. The V end lost 3 bases, the J end lost 1 base, and 9 bases lay between the germline ends. CDR3 amino acids: CASSFGGTNTEAFF. The CDR3 region has the DNA TGTGCCAGCAGTTTCGGAGGTACGAACACTGAAGCTTTCTTT.

The chain joins TRBV28 to TRBJ2-1, with D possibly TRBD1 on 6 matching bases. In germline, CDR1 is MDHEN, CDR2 SYDVKM. V was cut by 6 bases and J by 5 bases, with 14 bases left in between. CDR3 length equals 14 residues. CDR3 sequence: CASSSRWGHNEQFF. The CDR3 coding sequence is TGTGCCAGCAGCTCGCGATGGGGGCACAATGAGCAGTTCTTC. The whole variable domain, remainder taken from reference TRBV28 and TRBJ2-1, is DVKVTQSSRYLVKRTGEKVFLECVQDMDHENMFWYRQDPGLGLRLIYFSYDVKMKEKGDIPEGYSVSREKKERFSLILESASTNQTSMYLCASSSRWGHNEQFFGPGTRLTVL.

This clonotype has just a few counts. This chain connects TRBV12-3 or TRBV12-4 to TRBJ2-2, with 10 bases fitting TRBD2. The CDR3 spans 16 residues. The V and J ends lost 3 bases and 3 bases, in that order; junction bases with no gene match: 4. CDR3 DNA sequence: TGTGCCAGCAGTTTTTACACTAGCGGGGACACCGGGGAGCTGTTTTTT. It translates to CASSFYTSGDTGELFF.

The CDR3 sequence is CASSHPTGTGELFF. Here the CDR3 DNA reads TGTGCCAGCAGCCACCCAACAGGGACCGGGGAGCTGTTTTTT. The chain links TRBV7-3 to TRBJ2-2, with D possibly being TRBD1 (6 bases). The V end lost 5 bases, the J end lost 5 bases, and 12 bases lay between the germline ends. CDR1 and CDR2 from the germline V gene are SGHTA and FQGTGA. The CDR3 has 14 residues. The full variable domain, rest sourced from reference TRBV7-3 and TRBJ2-2, is GAGVSQTPSNKVTEKGKYVELRCDPISGHTALYWYRQSLGQGPEFLIYFQGTGAADDSGLPNDRFFAVRPEGSVSTLKIQRTERGDSAVYLCASSHPTGTGELFFGEGSRLTVL.

The rearrangement uses TRBV9 and TRBJ2-1, with 10 bases that match TRBD2. This CDR3 has 16 residues. Per the germline V gene, CDR1 is SGDLS and CDR2 is YYNGEE. V was clipped by 1 base and J by 7 bases; unmatched bases: 8. This CDR3 is CASSVPDLAGANEQFF. The CDR3, as DNA: TGTGCCAGCAGCGTACCCGACCTAGCGGGAGCGAATGAGCAGTTCTTC.

A few counts support this clonotype. This sequence joins TRBV7-9 and TRBJ1-3; 9 bases are a match to TRBD1. Germline V gene lookup returns CDR1 SEHNR and CDR2 FQNEAQ (reference sequence). V gave up 5 bases and J gave up 2 bases; unmatched junction bases: 7. This CDR3 has 16 residues. The CDR3 DNA reads TGTGCCAGCAGCGCCAGATGGGACAGGGCTGGAAACACCATATATTTT. Amino acid sequence: CASSARWDRAGNTIYF.

At least ten counts were recorded for this clonotype. The CDR3 protein is CASSLEDTQYF. In DNA, the CDR3 is TGCGCCAGCAGCTTGGAAGATACGCAGTATTTT. The V call is TRBV5-1, the J call TRBJ2-3, with unresolved D. The CDR3 loop spans 11 amino acids. Germline V gene lookup returns CDR1 SGHRS and CDR2 YFSETQ. Trimming cost V 0 bases and J 5 bases, with 1 base left between them.

The rearrangement uses TRBV10-3 and TRBJ2-1; TRBD2 aligns across 12 bases. The CDR3 sequence is 15 residues long. Trimming at V came to 2 bases and at J to 8 bases, leaving 4 bases not matched to a gene. The germline gives CDR1 ENHRY, CDR2 SYGVKD. The CDR3 DNA follows: TGTGCCATCAGTGAGGGGACTAGCGGGTACTATGAGCAGTTCTTC. This translates into CAISEGTSGYYEQFF.

As regards this clonotype: At one of its ends the junction is not consistent with the germline gene, which may arise from a read error. This chain connects TRBV28 to TRBJ1-5, with a weak D call TRBD1 (5 bases). Germline V gene data show CDR1 as MDHEN and CDR2 as SYDVKM. This CDR3 region has 14 residues. The CDR3 bases are TGTGCCGGCAGTTCCCCAGGGAGAAATCAGCCCCAGCATTTT. Translation: CAGSSPGRNQPQHF.

CDR3 sequence reads: CASSPGLGELNTGELFF. The CDR3 DNA reads as TGTGCCAGCAGCCCGGGACTAGGGGAACTCAACACCGGGGAGCTGTTTTTT. The rearrangement joins TRBV6-2 or TRBV6-3 to TRBJ2-2; 8 bases map to TRBD2. This CDR3 has 17 amino acids. Germline V gene data show CDR1 as MNHEY and CDR2 as SVGEGT. The V gene end was trimmed by 6 bases and the J gene end by 2 bases; junction bases not matched to a gene: 11.